This T cell receptor beta chain was captured in a study of radiotherapy plus CTLA-4 blockade in lung cancer. On the study more broadly: Disease control was achieved by around 30% of patients, and objective responses by less than 20%. Study results and limitations: Early blood T cell clone dynamics, with interferon-beta, were reported to best predict response. Among blood TCR repertoires after radiotherapy plus ipilimumab, tumor-derived clones expanded.

Ipilimumab CTLA-4 blockade and focal radiation were given to patients with chemo-refractory metastatic non-small-cell lung cancer. The CDR3 consists of 13 residues. V dropped 0 bases and J dropped 8 bases, with 9 bases sitting between them. CDR1 and CDR2 from the germline V gene are SGHTA and FQGTGA. Some clones are missing from TCRdb's copy, which holds only in-frame ones; the method was immunoSEQ multiplex PCR. The sample contains 30,000 to 40,000 clones, roughly 70% of which appear only once. With regard to this clone: Its target is unknown.

V is TRBV7-3 and J is TRBJ2-3; perhaps TRBD2 as D (6 bases). Sequencing was performed on peripheral blood, taken from a patient treated with radiotherapy plus ipilimumab. The TCR originated in a human donor with non-small cell lung cancer who had stable disease on radiotherapy plus ipilimumab. The CDR3 DNA reads as TGTGCCAGCAGCTTAACGAACGGGGGTACGCAGTATTTT. Translated, it gives CASSLTNGGTQYF.